This T cell receptor (beta chain) was captured in a study of blood T cell repertoires in COVID-19. Study as a whole: Samples came from the United States, Italy and Spain, spanning acute and convalescent COVID-19. T cells, B-cell-depleted T cells, or PBMCs provided the cDNA or gDNA that served as material.

Per the original methods: Reference gene primer amplification gave nucleated cell count estimates. Libraries were prepared by immunoSEQ multiplex PCR; TCRdb keeps only in-frame clonotypes and omits some of them. V, J and clone size are taken as reported in that table, and D and trimming were inferred from the DNA itself. The sample contains tens of thousands of clones, around nine tenths of which appear only once. Germline loops: CDR1 SGHKS, CDR2 YYEKEE (reference sequence). Unmatched junction bases numbered 7, after V lost 0 bases and J lost 7 bases. The CDR3 has 15 amino acids. This sequence was found in an older man with acute or convalescent COVID-19. This chain joins TRBV5-5 and TRBJ1-5, with 7 nucleotides matching TRBD1. Sequencing was carried out using peripheral blood. This CDR3 reads CASSLGQGRQQPQHF. The CDR3 coding sequence is TGTGCCAGCAGCTTGGGACAGGGACGGCAGCAGCCCCAGCATTTT. The whole variable domain, filled in from reference TRBV5-5 and TRBJ1-5, reads DAGVTQSPTHLIKTRGQQVTLRCSPISGHKSVSWYQQVLGQGPQFIFQYYEKEERGRGNFPDRFSARQFPNYSSELNVNALLLGDSALYLCASSLGQGRQQPQHFGDGTRLSIL.